The source of this TCR beta chain is a study of blood T cells in healthy people across ages. Study-wide findings and caveats: Calculation of diversity from one million T cells yielded estimates considered to be underestimates.

The individuals who served as donors were healthy Caucasians living in Russia, aged roughly 6 to 90. Each sample used at least 6 million PBMCs. Combining a sample-barcoded 5' primer with a J-beta primer mix, a second PCR ran for roughly 6 to 12 cycles. CDR3-containing paired-end reads numbering at least 2.5 million came from each sample. TCRdb fed the 5' RACE reads into MiXCR, producing one record per CDR3 protein. The sample has around 750,000 distinct CDR3 sequences, 53% seen once. About this clonotype itself: Antigen: not known.

This CDR3 is 15 amino acids long. V was trimmed by 1 base and J by 2 bases, leaving 11 bases between them. V is TRBV12-3 or TRBV12-4 and J is TRBJ2-5, with no clear D. This TCR came from a man older than 75 in good health. The sample consisted of blood. In nucleotides, the CDR3 is TGTGCCAGCAGTTTAGGACCAGGAAGGCAAGAGACCCAGTACTTC. Residues: CASSLGPGRQETQYF.